This T cell receptor delta chain was recorded in a study of gamma-delta chains in newborns, infants, children. The overall study: Innate gammadelta T cells reportedly expand polyclonally right after birth, driven by microbial exposure, per the title.

The V and J ends lost 6 bases and 2 bases, in that order; junction bases with no gene match: 8. CDR1 and CDR2 (germline): GEAIGNYY, EKD. The CDR3 is made up of 15 amino acids. TCRdb used CATT to re-call clones from the reads. Of thousands of delta-chain clones detected, over 8.5% appear once; the ten largest clones hold around 15%. This clone has more than one count but fewer than ten. This DNA's translation differs at residue 5 from TCRdb's protein, which comes from a much larger clone; a read error is likely, and the protein shown is translated from the DNA. This chain uses TRDV2 with TRDJ1; 10 bases line up with TRDD3. Sequencing was carried out using blood. The sequence was collected from a child who was a newborn, infant or young child, either healthy, febrile or measles-vaccinated (not recorded which). The CDR3 region is CACLSWGITTDKLIF. The CDR3 DNA follows: TGTGCCTGTCTGTCCTGGGGGATAACGACCGATAAACTCATCTTT.